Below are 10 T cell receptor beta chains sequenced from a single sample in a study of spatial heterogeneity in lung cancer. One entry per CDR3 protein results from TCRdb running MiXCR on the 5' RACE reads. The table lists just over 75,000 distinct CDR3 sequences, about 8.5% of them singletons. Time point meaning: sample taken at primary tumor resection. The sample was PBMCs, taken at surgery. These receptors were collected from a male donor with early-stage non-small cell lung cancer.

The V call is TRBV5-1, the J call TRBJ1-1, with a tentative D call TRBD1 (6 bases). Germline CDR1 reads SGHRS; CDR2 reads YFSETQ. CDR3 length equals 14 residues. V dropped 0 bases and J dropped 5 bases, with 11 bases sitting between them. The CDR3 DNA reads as TGCGCCAGCAGCTTGGCCCCGAGGGGGACTGAAGCTTTCTTT. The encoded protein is CASSLAPRGTEAFF.

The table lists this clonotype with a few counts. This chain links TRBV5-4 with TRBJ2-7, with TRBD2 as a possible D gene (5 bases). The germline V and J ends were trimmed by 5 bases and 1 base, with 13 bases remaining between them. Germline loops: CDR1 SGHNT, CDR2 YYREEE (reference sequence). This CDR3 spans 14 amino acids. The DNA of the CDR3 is TGTGCCAGCAGGACTTCTTCGGGATCCTACGAGCAGTACTTC. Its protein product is CASRTSSGSYEQYF.

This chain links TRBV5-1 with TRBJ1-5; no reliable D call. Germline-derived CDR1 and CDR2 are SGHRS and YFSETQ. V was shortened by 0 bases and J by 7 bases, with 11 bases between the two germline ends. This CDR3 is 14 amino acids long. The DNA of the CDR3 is TGCGCCAGCAGCTTGGACCCGGGAGGCCAGCCCCAGCATTTT. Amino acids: CASSLDPGGQPQHF.

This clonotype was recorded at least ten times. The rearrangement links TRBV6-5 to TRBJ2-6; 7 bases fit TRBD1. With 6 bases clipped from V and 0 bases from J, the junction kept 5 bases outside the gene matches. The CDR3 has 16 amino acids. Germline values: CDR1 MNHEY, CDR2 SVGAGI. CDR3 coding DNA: TGTGCCAGCAGAAACAGGGGTGGCTCTGGGGCCAACGTCCTGACTTTC. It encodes CASRNRGGSGANVLTF.

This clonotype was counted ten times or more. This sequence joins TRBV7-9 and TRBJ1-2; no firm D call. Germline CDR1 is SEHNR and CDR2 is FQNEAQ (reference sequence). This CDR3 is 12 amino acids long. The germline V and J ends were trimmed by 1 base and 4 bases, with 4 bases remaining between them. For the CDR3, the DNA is TGTGCCAGCAGCTTAGACGGCTATGGCTACACCTTC. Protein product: CASSLDGYGYTF.

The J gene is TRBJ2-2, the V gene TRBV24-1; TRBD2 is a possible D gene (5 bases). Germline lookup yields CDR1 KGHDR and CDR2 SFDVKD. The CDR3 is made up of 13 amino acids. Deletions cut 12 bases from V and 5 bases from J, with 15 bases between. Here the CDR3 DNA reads TGTGCCGCCAAGGGAGACGGTACCGGGGAGCTGTTTTTT. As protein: CAAKGDGTGELFF.

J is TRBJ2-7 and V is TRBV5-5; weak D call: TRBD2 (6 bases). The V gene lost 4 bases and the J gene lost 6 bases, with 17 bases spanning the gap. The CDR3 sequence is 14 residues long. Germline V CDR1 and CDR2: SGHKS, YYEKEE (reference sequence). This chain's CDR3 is CASSMDPGESEQYF. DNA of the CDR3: TGTGCCAGCAGCATGGACCCGGGGGAGAGCGAGCAGTACTTC.

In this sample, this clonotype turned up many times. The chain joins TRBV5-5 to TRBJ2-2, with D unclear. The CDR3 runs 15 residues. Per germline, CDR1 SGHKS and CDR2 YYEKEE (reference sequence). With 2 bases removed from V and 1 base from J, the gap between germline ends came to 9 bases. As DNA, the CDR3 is TGTGCCAGCAGCTTTCACGACTTGAACACCGGGGAGCTGTTTTTT. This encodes CASSFHDLNTGELFF.

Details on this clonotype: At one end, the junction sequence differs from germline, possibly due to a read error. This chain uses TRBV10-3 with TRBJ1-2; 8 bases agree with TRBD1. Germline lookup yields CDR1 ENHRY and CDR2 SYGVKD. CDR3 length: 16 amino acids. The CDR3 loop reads CAISETQRTGTYVYTF. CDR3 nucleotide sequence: TGTGCCATCAGTGAGACACAACGGACAGGGACCTATGTCTACACCTTC.

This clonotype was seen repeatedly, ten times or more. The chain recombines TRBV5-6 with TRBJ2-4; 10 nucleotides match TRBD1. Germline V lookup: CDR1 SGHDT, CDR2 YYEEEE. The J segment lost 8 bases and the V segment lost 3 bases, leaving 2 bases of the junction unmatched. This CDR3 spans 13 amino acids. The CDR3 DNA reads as TGTGCCAGCAGCTCAGGGACAGGGGACATTCAGTACTTC. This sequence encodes CASSSGTGDIQYF.